Below are 22 T cell receptor beta chains sequenced from a single sample in a study of T cell changes during pregnancy in multiple sclerosis. Repertoires were generated with immunoSEQ multiplex PCR, while TCRdb's copy carries only in-frame clones and drops some. The data contain roughly 60,000 clones, about nine tenths of them seen just once; the ten biggest clones take up roughly 0.76%. Sequenced here: CD4+ T cells from peripheral blood mononuclear cells, sampled in the first trimester of pregnancy. All receptors come from a female donor with multiple sclerosis, enrolled in a pregnancy study.

In DNA, the CDR3 is TGTGCCAGCAGCCACGACCAAGGACAGGGATGGTTCTTGACTGAAGCTTTCTTT. This gives the protein CASSHDQGQGWFLTEAFF. This chain joins TRBV4-2 and TRBJ1-1, with 8 bases that match TRBD1. This CDR3 has 18 amino acids. Germline V gene sequence: CDR1 LGHNA, CDR2 YNFKEQ. J lost 5 bases, V lost 3 bases, and 17 bases had no gene match.

This clone was detected a few times. The chain has TRBV6-5 and TRBJ1-5, with 7 bases fitting TRBD1. The length of the CDR3 is 14 residues. From germline, CDR1 is MNHEY and CDR2 SVGAGI. V shed 10 bases and J 4 bases; nucleotides not matched to a gene: 10. CDR3 nucleotides: TGTGCCACGCCGACAGGGCGGGTAAATCAGCCCCAGCATTTT. The encoded protein is CATPTGRVNQPQHF.

This clone was observed once. V usage is TRBV27 and J usage is TRBJ1-2; D is possibly TRBD1 (6 bases). The CDR3 sequence is 13 residues long. The V end lost 7 bases, the J end lost 0 bases, and 9 bases lay between the germline ends. The germline gives CDR1 MNHEY, CDR2 SMNVEV (reference sequence). The CDR3, as DNA: TGTGCCAGCATACAGGGAGCTAACTATGGCTACACCTTC. Protein: CASIQGANYGYTF.

The chain has TRBV9 and TRBJ1-1, with 10 bases fitting TRBD1. Looked up from germline, CDR1 is SGDLS and CDR2 is YYNGEE. The junction had 6 bases not matched to a gene; V was cut back by 4 bases and J by 3 bases. CDR3 size: 15 residues. The CDR3 spells CASSPRQGADTEAFF. CDR3 bases: TGTGCCAGCAGCCCCCGACAGGGGGCGGACACTGAAGCTTTCTTT.

In this sample, this clone turned up once. The rearrangement joins TRBV13 to TRBJ1-3; 7 positions agree with TRBD1. Germline lookup yields CDR1 PRHDT and CDR2 FYEKMQ (reference sequence). Trimming took 5 bases from V and 3 from J; bases not matched to a gene: 1. This CDR3 is built from 13 residues. Here the CDR3 DNA reads TGTGCCAGCAGCCGACAGGGTGGAAACACCATATATTTT. Its protein product is CASSRQGGNTIYF.

The V call is TRBV18, the J call TRBJ1-1; 7 bases match TRBD1. There are 13 residues in the CDR3. Germline V gene sequence: CDR1 KGHSH, CDR2 LQKENI. V lost 8 bases, J lost 3 bases, and 6 bases stayed unmatched. The CDR3 protein is CASTRGLDTEAFF. DNA of the CDR3: TGTGCCAGCACTAGGGGGCTTGACACTGAAGCTTTCTTT. Full variable domain (outside the CDR3, taken from reference TRBV18 and TRBJ1-1): NAGVMQNPRHLVRRRGQEARLRCSPMKGHSHVYWYRQLPEEGLKFMVYLQKENIIDESGMPKERFSAEFPKEGPSILRIQQVVRGDSAAYFCASTRGLDTEAFFGQGTRLTVV.

The V and J genes are TRBV6-6 and TRBJ1-3; 12 bases match TRBD1. V shed 2 bases, J shed 2 bases, and the junction held 1 base outside the gene matches. The germline V gene encodes CDR1 MNHNY and CDR2 SVGAGI (reference sequence). The CDR3 runs to 16 residues. The CDR3 DNA reads TGTGCCAGCAGTTACGGGACAGGGGGCGCTGGAAACACCATATATTTT. Its protein is CASSYGTGGAGNTIYF.

The CDR3 sequence is CASSFQVFVDTQYF. The CDR3 DNA reads TGTGCCAGCAGCTTCCAGGTATTTGTCGATACGCAGTATTTT. This chain links TRBV5-4 with TRBJ2-3; unclear D gene. Germline assignment: CDR1 SGHNT and CDR2 YYREEE (reference sequence). V lost 2 bases, J lost 6 bases, and 13 bases lay in between. The CDR3 length is 14 residues.

The chain carries TRBV9 and TRBJ1-6; TRBD1 agrees at 9 bases. The CDR3 contains 15 residues. Unmatched junction bases numbered 5, after V lost 3 bases and J lost 7 bases. Germline V gene data show CDR1 as SGDLS and CDR2 as YYNGEE. This chain's CDR3 is CASSAGGQGNSPLHF. As DNA, the CDR3 is TGTGCCAGCAGCGCGGGGGGACAGGGCAATTCACCCCTCCACTTT.

V gene TRBV19 combines with J gene TRBJ2-7; 9 bases map to TRBD1. The germline V gene encodes CDR1 LNHDA and CDR2 SQIVND (reference sequence). This CDR3 has 18 amino acids. The junction had 14 bases not matched to a gene; V was cut back by 0 bases and J by 5 bases. The CDR3 spells CASSIDGTHGTGRNEQYF. DNA for the CDR3: TGTGCCAGTAGTATAGATGGGACCCACGGGACAGGGCGGAACGAGCAGTACTTC.

J is TRBJ1-2 and V is TRBV6-6; perhaps TRBD1 as D (6 bases). Germline V gene sequence: CDR1 MNHNY, CDR2 SVGAGI (reference sequence). V gave up 0 bases and J gave up 0 bases, with 11 bases separating them. The length of the CDR3 is 16 residues. CDR3 sequence (DNA): TGTGCCAGCAGTTACTCACAGGGCTTAGCTAACTATGGCTACACCTTC. Translating gives CASSYSQGLANYGYTF.

The chain links TRBV29-1 to TRBJ2-3; the match to TRBD2 covers 16 bases. Trimming took 4 bases from V and 0 from J; bases not matched to a gene: 4. Germline V CDR1 and CDR2: SQVTM, ANQGSEA. CDR3 length equals 17 residues. The CDR3, as DNA: TGCAGCGTTGGAGGGACTAGCGGGGGGGGGAGCACAGATACGCAGTATTTT. This translates into CSVGGTSGGGSTDTQYF.

The J gene is TRBJ2-3, the V gene TRBV18; tentative D call: TRBD1 (5 bases). The length of the CDR3 is 14 residues. The germline gives CDR1 KGHSH, CDR2 LQKENI. Trimming left V 3 bases short and J 4 bases short, with 11 bases between. The CDR3 sequence: CASSPLGAADTQYF. The DNA for the CDR3 is TGTGCCAGCTCACCCCTAGGGGCGGCAGATACGCAGTATTTT.

CDR3 nucleotide sequence: TGTGCCAGCAGGTCGTTAAGGGGCAACTATGGCTACACCTTC. Amino acid sequence: CASRSLRGNYGYTF. The V call is TRBV4-2, the J call TRBJ1-2, with a tentative D call TRBD1 (5 bases). There are 14 residues in the CDR3. Trimming took off 6 bases at V and 2 bases at J, with 13 bases between the two ends. Germline loops: CDR1 LGHNA, CDR2 YNFKEQ.

The chain employs TRBV9 and TRBJ1-5; D gene uncertain. Trimming removed 0 bases at V and 6 bases at J, with 13 bases between. Per germline, CDR1 SGDLS and CDR2 YYNGEE. This CDR3 is 15 amino acids long. CDR3 bases: TGTGCCAGCAGCGTAGGGCAGGCCCCCGGTCAGCCCCAGCATTTT. It translates to CASSVGQAPGQPQHF. Filled out from reference TRBV9 and TRBJ1-5, the complete variable domain reads DSGVTQTPKHLITATGQRVTLRCSPRSGDLSVYWYQQSLDQGLQFLIQYYNGEERAKGNILERFSAQQFPDLHSELNLSSLELGDSALYFCASSVGQAPGQPQHFGDGTRLSIL.

The rearrangement uses TRBV9 and TRBJ2-7; 8 nucleotides line up with TRBD2. J gave up 4 bases and V 3 bases, and 6 bases lay outside the gene matches. The CDR3 totals 14 residues. CDR1 and CDR2 (germline): SGDLS, YYNGEE. This CDR3 is CASSEAGGEYEQYF. The CDR3 coding sequence is TGTGCCAGCAGCGAGGCGGGGGGAGAATACGAGCAGTACTTC.

The chain joins TRBV27 to TRBJ1-2; 7 positions agree with TRBD1. The germline gives CDR1 MNHEY, CDR2 SMNVEV (reference sequence). V shed 5 bases, J shed 6 bases, and the junction held 15 bases outside the gene matches. The CDR3 totals 16 residues. The CDR3 region is CASSKLTGSSGDGYTF. The CDR3 DNA reads TGTGCCAGCAGTAAACTGACAGGGTCGTCGGGTGATGGCTACACCTTC.

V gene TRBV6-1 combines with J gene TRBJ2-5, with D perhaps matching TRBD1 (7 bases). CDR3 length: 13 amino acids. V shed 11 bases and J shed 1 base, with 14 bases lying between them. In germline, CDR1 is MNHNS, CDR2 SASEGT. CDR3 sequence reads: CALSRGAQETQYF. The CDR3 nucleotides are TGTGCCTTATCCAGGGGGGCCCAAGAGACCCAGTACTTC.

This chain uses TRBV4-2 with TRBJ1-1, with D possibly matching TRBD1 (5 bases). Germline assignment: CDR1 LGHNA and CDR2 YNFKEQ. V lost 1 base to trimming and J lost 0 bases, with 12 bases between them. The CDR3 runs 16 residues. As DNA, the CDR3 is TGTGCCAGCAGCCAAGGGGGAGGGGCTATGAACACTGAAGCTTTCTTT. Translation gives CASSQGGGAMNTEAFF.

This clone was seen once. The genes are TRBV7-9 and TRBJ2-7; weak D call: TRBD1 (6 bases). This CDR3 region has 18 residues. Germline-derived CDR1 and CDR2 are SEHNR and FQNEAQ (reference sequence). V was shortened by 3 bases and J by 5 bases, with 26 bases between the two germline ends. The CDR3 DNA is TGTGCCAGCAGCTTCCTCCCGACAGGCCAATTCCGTCCAAACGAGCAGTACTTC. Translating it yields CASSFLPTGQFRPNEQYF.

This chain uses TRBV6-1 with TRBJ1-2; 7 bases line up with TRBD1. Trimming took 8 bases from V and 7 from J; bases not matched to a gene: 10. This CDR3 region has 13 residues. Germline V gene sequence: CDR1 MNHNS, CDR2 SASEGT. Here the CDR3 reads CASEPTGLGGYTF. CDR3 DNA sequence: TGTGCCAGCGAACCGACAGGGTTAGGTGGCTACACCTTC.

The chain links TRBV18 to TRBJ2-7; D is perhaps TRBD1 (6 bases). Deletions cut 0 bases from V and 3 bases from J, with 12 bases between. The CDR3 loop spans 15 amino acids. Germline values: CDR1 KGHSH, CDR2 LQKENI. The DNA of the CDR3 is TGTGCCAGCTCACCACCTGGGACACCCGACTACGAGCAGTACTTC. It codes for CASSPPGTPDYEQYF.